The rows below give T cell receptor beta chains drawn from one sample of a study of cytomegalovirus exposure and HLA in healthy donors. This table comes from immunoSEQ multiplex PCR, and its TCRdb copy is limited to in-frame clones, with some not included. The sample lists 150,000 to 200,000 clones; 62% were seen once. The source material was PBMCs. The receptors shown here come from a middle-aged man in good health and CMV-seronegative. CDR3s include the opening cysteine and the closing phenylalanine or tryptophan. D genes are given only for firm matches. Only some rows state a clone size, as once, few, many or a class for expanded clones.

D: -
size: few
J: TRBJ2-7
V: TRBV7-9
CDR3: CASSLTLYEQYF
DNA: TGTGCCAGCAGCTTGACACTTTACGAGCAGTACTTC

D: -
size: -
J: TRBJ2-1
V: TRBV9
CDR3: CASSVAGVRNEQFF
DNA: TGTGCCAGCAGCGTAGCGGGAGTGAGGAATGAGCAGTTCTTC

D: TRBD1
size: -
J: TRBJ2-2
V: TRBV7-2
CDR3: CASSWRTGETGELFF
DNA: TGTGCCAGCAGCTGGAGGACAGGGGAAACCGGGGAGCTGTTTTTT

D: -
size: once
J: TRBJ2-3
V: TRBV5-4
CDR3: CASRIDQGPDTQYF
DNA: TGTGCCAGCAGGATCGATCAGGGCCCCGATACGCAGTATTTT

D: TRBD2
size: -
J: TRBJ2-1
V: TRBV29-1
CDR3: CSVEVPLAGVNEQFF
DNA: TGCAGCGTTGAAGTCCCCCTAGCGGGGGTTAATGAGCAGTTCTTC

D: -
size: -
J: TRBJ1-1
V: TRBV2
CDR3: CASSDSGRGSAFF
DNA: TGTGCCAGCAGTGATTCGGGGAGGGGGTCTGCTTTCTTT

D: TRBD1
size: -
J: TRBJ2-7
V: TRBV29-1
CDR3: CSVSSGTGARYEQYF
DNA: TGCAGCGTTTCATCCGGGACAGGGGCCCGCTACGAGCAGTACTTC

D: -
size: -
J: TRBJ2-7
V: TRBV10-1
CDR3: CASSEARTAYEQYF
DNA: TGCGCCAGCAGTGAAGCCAGGACAGCCTACGAGCAGTACTTC

D: -
size: -
J: TRBJ1-2
V: TRBV19
CDR3: CASSIRDIVYGYTF
DNA: TGTGCCAGTAGTATACGGGACATTGTCTATGGCTACACCTTC

D: TRBD1
size: -
J: TRBJ2-7
V: TRBV5-1
CDR3: CASSFEGAGEQYF
DNA: TGCGCCAGCAGCTTCGAGGGGGCTGGGGAGCAGTACTTC

D: -
size: -
J: TRBJ1-1
V: TRBV4-1
CDR3: CASSRLGDAEAFF
DNA: TGCGCCAGCAGCCGCCTGGGAGACGCTGAAGCTTTCTTT